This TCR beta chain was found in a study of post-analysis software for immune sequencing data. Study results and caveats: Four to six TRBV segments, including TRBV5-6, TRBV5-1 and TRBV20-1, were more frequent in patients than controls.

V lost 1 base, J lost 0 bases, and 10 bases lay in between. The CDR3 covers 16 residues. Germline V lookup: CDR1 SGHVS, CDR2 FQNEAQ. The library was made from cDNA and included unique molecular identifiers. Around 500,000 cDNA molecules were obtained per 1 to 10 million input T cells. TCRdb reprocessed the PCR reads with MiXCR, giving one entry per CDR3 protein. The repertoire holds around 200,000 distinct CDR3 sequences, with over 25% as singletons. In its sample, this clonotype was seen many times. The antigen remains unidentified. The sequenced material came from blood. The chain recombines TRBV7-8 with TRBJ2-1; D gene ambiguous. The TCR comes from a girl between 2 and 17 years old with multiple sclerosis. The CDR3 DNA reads TGTGCCAGCAGCTTAGTGCACCCGAGCTCCTACAATGAGCAGTTCTTC. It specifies CASSLVHPSSYNEQFF.